Listed here is a single TCR beta chain. Its antigen is unidentified. The trim removed 4 bases at V and 1 base at J, leaving 4 bases unmatched. CDR3 size: 15 residues. The germline CDR1 and CDR2 sequences are SGHRS and YFSETQ. This entry is derived from a study of shared clonotypes between healthy human individuals. Looking at the study overall: In total, the donors were a couple of women and a few men aged 18 to 49.

Study-wide points: Larger richness was generally estimated for naive than memory subsets.

Assay used: immunoSEQ multiplex PCR; TCRdb lists only in-frame clones, some missing. The sample records under 2.5 million clones, around 93% being singletons. The material sequenced was naive CD4+ T cells from PBMCs. Subset: CD45RA+ positively selected. The rearrangement joins TRBV5-1 to TRBJ2-2; TRBD1 aligns across 7 bases. This TCR derives from a man between 18 and 35 years old in good health. Some clones in this sample may be carry-over from other donors' samples. The CDR3 DNA reads as TGCGCCAGCAGCACGACAGGGAAGAACACCGGGGAGCTGTTTTTT. Its translation is CASSTTGKNTGELFF. Full variable domain (rest looked up from reference TRBV5-1 and TRBJ2-2): KAGVTQTPRYLIKTRGQQVTLSCSPISGHRSVSWYQQTPGQGLQFLFEYFSETQRNKGNFPGRFSGRQFSNSRSEMNVSTLELGDSALYLCASSTTGKNTGELFFGEGSRLTVL.